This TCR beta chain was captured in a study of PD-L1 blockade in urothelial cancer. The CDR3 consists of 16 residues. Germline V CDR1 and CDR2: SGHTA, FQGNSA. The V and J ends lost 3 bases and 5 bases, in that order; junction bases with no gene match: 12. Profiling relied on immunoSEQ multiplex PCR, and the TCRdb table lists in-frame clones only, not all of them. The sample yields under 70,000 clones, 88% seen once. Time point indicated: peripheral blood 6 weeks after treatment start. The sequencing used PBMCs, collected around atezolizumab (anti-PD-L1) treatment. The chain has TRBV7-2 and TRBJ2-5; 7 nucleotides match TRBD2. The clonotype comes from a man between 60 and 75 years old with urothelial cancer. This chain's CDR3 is CASSFVRGDFIETQYF. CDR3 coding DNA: TGTGCCAGCAGCTTCGTCCGGGGGGACTTTATCGAGACCCAGTACTTC.